This T cell receptor beta chain was identified during a study of beta chain features in type 1 diabetes. Reverse transcribing all isolated RNA meant expressed TCRB transcripts were sequenced. Assay used: immunoSEQ multiplex PCR; TCRdb lists only in-frame clones, some missing. The table records roughly 250,000 clones, 55% to 70% of them present only once. Germline CDR1 and CDR2: SGHTA and FQGNSA. The CDR3 sequence is 11 residues long. V lost 5 bases and J 4 bases, leaving 4 bases between the germline ends. Sequencing input: naive CD4+ T cells from blood. This rearrangement joins TRBV7-2 to TRBJ2-3; D not resolved. The clonotype comes from a young man in good health. The CDR3 here is CASSRADTQYF. In nucleotides, the CDR3 is TGTGCCAGCAGCAGGGCAGATACGCAGTATTTT.